This T cell receptor (beta chain) appears in the sequencing data of a study of blood T cells in healthy people across ages. For the study at large: About one barcoded beta molecule was captured per two T cells (by template switching). Study-wide points: Per-million-T-cell TCR beta diversity fell roughly linearly with age.

About this clonotype: As yet, its antigen is unknown.

For the second PCR, which ran for 7 to 11 cycles, a sample-barcoded 5' primer and a J-beta primer mix were used. The template-switch adaptor, which had 12 random nucleotides, put a tag on each cDNA molecule. TCRdb used MiXCR to reprocess the 5' RACE reads, holding one entry per CDR3 protein. The repertoire holds approximately 830,000 distinct CDR3 sequences, with approximately 59% as singletons. CDR1 SGHTA and CDR2 FQGNSA come from the germline V gene. The V end lost 5 bases, the J end lost 8 bases, and 13 bases lay between the germline ends. The CDR3 consists of 14 residues. Donors were healthy Caucasian individuals from Russia aged roughly 6 to 90.

The chain has TRBV7-2 and TRBJ1-6; D ambiguous. The sequencing sample was made of blood. This receptor was obtained from a man aged 25-40 years in good health. This chain's CDR3 is CASSPISQDSPLHF. For the CDR3, the DNA is TGTGCCAGCAGCCCTATATCCCAGGATTCACCCCTCCACTTT.